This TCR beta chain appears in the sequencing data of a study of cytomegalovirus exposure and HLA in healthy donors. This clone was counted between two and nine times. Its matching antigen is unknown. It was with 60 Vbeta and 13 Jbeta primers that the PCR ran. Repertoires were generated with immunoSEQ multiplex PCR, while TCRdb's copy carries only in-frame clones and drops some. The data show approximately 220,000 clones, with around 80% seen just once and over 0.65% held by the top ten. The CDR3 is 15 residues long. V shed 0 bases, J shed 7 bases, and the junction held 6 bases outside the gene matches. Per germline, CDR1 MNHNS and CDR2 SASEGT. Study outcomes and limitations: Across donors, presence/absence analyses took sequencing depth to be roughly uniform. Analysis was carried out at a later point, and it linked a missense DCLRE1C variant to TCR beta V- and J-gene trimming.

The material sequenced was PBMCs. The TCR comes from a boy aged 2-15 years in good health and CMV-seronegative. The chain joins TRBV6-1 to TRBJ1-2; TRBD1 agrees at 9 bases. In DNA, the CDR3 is TGTGCCAGCAGTGAAGCGGGGGACAGGGTACGTGGCTACACCTTC. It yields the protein CASSEAGDRVRGYTF.